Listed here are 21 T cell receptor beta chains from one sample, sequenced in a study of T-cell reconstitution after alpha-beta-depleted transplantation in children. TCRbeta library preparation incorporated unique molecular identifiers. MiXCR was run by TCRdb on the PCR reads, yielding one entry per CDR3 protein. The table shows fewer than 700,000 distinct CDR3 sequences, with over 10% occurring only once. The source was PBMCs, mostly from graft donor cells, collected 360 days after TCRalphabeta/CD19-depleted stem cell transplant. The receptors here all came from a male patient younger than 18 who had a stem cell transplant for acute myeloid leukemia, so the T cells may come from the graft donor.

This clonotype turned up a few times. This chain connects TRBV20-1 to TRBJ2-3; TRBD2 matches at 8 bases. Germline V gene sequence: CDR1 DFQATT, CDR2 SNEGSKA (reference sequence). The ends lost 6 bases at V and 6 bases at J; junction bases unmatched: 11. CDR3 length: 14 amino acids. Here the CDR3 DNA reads TGCAGTGCAGACAGAGCGGGAGATATTGATACGCAGTATTTT. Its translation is CSADRAGDIDTQYF.

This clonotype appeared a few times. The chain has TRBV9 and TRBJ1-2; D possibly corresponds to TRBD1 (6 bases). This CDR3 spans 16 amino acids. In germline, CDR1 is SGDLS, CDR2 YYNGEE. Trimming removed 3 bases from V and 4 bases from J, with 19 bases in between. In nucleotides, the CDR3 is TGTGCCAGCAGCGACCCAAGGGGGACACGGGGCTATGGCTACACCTTC. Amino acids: CASSDPRGTRGYGYTF.

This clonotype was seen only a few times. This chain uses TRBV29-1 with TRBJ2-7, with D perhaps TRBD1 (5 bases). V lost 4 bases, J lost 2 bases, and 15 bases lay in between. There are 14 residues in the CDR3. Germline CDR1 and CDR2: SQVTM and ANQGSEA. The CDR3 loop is CSVGSRVGPYEQYF. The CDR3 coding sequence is TGCAGCGTTGGTAGCAGGGTAGGTCCCTACGAGCAGTACTTC.

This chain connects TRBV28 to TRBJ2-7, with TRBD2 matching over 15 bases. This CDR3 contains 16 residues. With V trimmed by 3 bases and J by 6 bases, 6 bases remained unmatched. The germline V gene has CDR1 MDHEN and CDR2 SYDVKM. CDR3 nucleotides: TGTGCCAGCAGTTTGCGAGGACTAGCGGGAGGGGGCGAGCAGTACTTC. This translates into CASSLRGLAGGGEQYF.

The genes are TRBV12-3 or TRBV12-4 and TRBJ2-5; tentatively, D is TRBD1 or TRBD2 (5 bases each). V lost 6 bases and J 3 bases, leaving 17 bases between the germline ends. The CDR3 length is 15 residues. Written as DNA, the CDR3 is TGTGCCAGCAGCCAAATGGGACCTGGAAAAGAGACCCAGTACTTC. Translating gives CASSQMGPGKETQYF.

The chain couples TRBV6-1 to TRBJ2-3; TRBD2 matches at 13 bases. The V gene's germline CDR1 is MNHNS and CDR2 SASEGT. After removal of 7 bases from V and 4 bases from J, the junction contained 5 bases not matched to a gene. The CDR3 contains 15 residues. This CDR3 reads CASTGTSGNSDTQYF. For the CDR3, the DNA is TGTGCCAGCACGGGGACTAGCGGGAACTCAGATACGCAGTATTTT.

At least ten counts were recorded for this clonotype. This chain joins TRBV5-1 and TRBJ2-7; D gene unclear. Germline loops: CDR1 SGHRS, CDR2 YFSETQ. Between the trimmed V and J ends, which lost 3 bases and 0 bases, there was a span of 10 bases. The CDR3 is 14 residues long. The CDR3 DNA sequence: TGCGCCAGCAGCTCCGGACGGAGCTCCTACGAGCAGTACTTC. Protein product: CASSSGRSSYEQYF. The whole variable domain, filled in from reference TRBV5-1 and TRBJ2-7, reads KAGVTQTPRYLIKTRGQQVTLSCSPISGHRSVSWYQQTPGQGLQFLFEYFSETQRNKGNFPGRFSGRQFSNSRSEMNVSTLELGDSALYLCASSSGRSSYEQYFGPGTRLTVT.

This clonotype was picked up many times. The chain's CDR3 is CASSLVSVGLQQYF. DNA of the CDR3: TGTGCCAGCAGCTTAGTGTCGGTGGGGTTGCAGCAGTACTTC. The genes are TRBV7-9 and TRBJ2-7; D remains unclear. The CDR3 has 14 residues. The V end lost 1 base, the J end lost 8 bases, and 15 bases lay between the germline ends. Germline V gene data show CDR1 as SEHNR and CDR2 as FQNEAQ (reference sequence).

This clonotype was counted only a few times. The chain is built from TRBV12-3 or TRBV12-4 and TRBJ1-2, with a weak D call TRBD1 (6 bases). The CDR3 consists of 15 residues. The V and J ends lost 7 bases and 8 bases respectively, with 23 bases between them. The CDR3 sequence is CASTLGQSPISGYTF. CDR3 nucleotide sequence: TGTGCCAGCACCCTCGGACAGAGTCCTATAAGCGGCTACACCTTC.

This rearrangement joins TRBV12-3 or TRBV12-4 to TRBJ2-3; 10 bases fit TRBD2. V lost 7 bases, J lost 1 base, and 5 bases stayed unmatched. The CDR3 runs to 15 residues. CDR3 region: CASTTGTSGTDTQYF. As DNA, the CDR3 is TGTGCCAGCACCACCGGGACTAGCGGCACAGATACGCAGTATTTT.

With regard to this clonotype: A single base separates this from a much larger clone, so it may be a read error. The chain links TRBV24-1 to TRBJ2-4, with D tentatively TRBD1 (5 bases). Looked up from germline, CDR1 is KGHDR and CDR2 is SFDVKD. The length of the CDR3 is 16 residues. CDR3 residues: CATSDSDSLAKNILYF. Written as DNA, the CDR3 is TGTGCCACCAGTGATTCCGACAGTTTAGCCAAAAACATTCTGTACTTC.

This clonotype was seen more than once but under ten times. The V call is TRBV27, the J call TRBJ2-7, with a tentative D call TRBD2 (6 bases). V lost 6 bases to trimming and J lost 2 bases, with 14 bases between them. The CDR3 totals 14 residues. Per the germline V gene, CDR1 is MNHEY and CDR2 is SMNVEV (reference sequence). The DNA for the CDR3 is TGTGCCAGCAGGGGTTATAGCGGAACCTACGAGCAGTACTTC. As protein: CASRGYSGTYEQYF.

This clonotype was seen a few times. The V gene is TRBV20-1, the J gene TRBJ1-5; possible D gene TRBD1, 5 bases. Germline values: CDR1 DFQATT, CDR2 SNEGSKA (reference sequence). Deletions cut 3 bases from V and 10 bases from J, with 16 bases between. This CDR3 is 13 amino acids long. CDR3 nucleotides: TGCAGTGCTAGGGGGGTGGGGTCCATTCCCCAGCATTTT. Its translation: CSARGVGSIPQHF.

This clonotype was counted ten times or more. CDR3 loop: CASSFWTLGTSDEQFF. The CDR3, as DNA: TGTGCCAGCAGCTTTTGGACCCTGGGAACTAGCGATGAGCAGTTCTTC. The chain joins TRBV7-9 to TRBJ2-1, with 7 bases fitting TRBD2. CDR1 is SEHNR, CDR2 FQNEAQ, per germline (reference sequence). This CDR3 region has 16 residues. V trimming: 3 bases; J trimming: 8 bases; junction bases outside the gene matches: 13.

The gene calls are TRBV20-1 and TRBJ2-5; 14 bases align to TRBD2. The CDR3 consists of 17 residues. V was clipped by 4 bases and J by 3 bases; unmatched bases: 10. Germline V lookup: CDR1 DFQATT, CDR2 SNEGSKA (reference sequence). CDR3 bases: TGCAGTGCTACCCAAGGACTAGCGGGAGGTGGAGAAGAGACCCAGTACTTC. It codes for CSATQGLAGGGEETQYF.

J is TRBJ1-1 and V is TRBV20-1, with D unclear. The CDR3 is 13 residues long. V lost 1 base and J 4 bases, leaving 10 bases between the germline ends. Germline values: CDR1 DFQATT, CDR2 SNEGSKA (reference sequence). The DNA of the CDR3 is TGCAGTGCTAGAGTATCCGGAAGCACTGAAGCTTTCTTT. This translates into CSARVSGSTEAFF.

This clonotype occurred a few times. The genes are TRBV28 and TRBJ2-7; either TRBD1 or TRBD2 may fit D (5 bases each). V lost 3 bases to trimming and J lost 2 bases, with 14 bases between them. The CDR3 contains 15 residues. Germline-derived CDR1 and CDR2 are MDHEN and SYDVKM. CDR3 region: CASSLPPGTPYEQYF. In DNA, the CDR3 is TGTGCCAGCAGTTTGCCGCCAGGGACCCCCTACGAGCAGTACTTC.

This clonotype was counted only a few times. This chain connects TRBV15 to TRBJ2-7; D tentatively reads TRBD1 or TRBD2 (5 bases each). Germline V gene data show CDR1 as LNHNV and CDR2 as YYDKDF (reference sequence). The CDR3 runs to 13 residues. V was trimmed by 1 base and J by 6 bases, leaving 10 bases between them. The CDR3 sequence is CATSRGEGTEQYF. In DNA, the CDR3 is TGTGCCACCAGCAGAGGAGAAGGGACCGAGCAGTACTTC.

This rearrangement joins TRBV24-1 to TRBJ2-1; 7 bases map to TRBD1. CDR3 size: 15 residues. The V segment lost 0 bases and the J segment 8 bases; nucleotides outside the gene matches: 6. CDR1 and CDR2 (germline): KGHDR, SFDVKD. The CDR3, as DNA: TGTGCCACCAGTGATTTGCGTACAGGGGTCGATGAGCAGTTCTTC. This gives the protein CATSDLRTGVDEQFF.

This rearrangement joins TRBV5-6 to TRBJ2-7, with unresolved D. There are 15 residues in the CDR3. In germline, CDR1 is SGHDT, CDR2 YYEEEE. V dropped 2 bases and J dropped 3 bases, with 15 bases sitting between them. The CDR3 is CASSFLLPNLYEQYF. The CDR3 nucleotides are TGTGCCAGCAGCTTCTTATTGCCCAATCTCTACGAGCAGTACTTC.

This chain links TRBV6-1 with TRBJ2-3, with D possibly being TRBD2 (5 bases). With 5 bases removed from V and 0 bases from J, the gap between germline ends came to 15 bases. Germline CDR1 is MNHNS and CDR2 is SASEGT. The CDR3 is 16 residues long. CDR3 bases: TGTGCCAGCAGTCCCGGACTTCCTACTAGCACAGATACGCAGTATTTT. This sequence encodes CASSPGLPTSTDTQYF.